The source of this TCR beta chain is a study of T-cell memory formation after mild COVID-19. Overall study: Across donors, TCR clusters were largely donor specific. Study findings and constraints: CD4/CD8 balance characterized clones contracting day 15 to 85, and CD4+ skew characterized later expanders. Some clones that responded turned up in pre-infection memory, which suggests that cross-reactive memory joined in.

This clonotype has only a few counts. Its antigen is undetermined. CDR1 and CDR2 from the germline V gene are SGHTA and FQGNSA. The CDR3 runs to 16 residues. J lost 2 bases, V lost 4 bases, and 7 bases had no gene match. TCRdb analysed the 5' RACE reads with MiXCR anew, one entry per CDR3 protein. The sample includes 260,000 or so distinct CDR3 sequences, roughly 17% of them seen just once. The V call is TRBV7-2, the J call TRBJ2-2; TRBD1 agrees at 7 bases. The receptor was derived from a young man who had mild COVID-19 (a few samples of this study predate the infection). Cell type and time point are not known. The sequenced sample was PBMCs or a T cell subset sorted from them (not recorded which). Written as DNA, the CDR3 is TGTGCCAGCAGCTGGCCGGGACAGAAAAACACCGGGGAGCTGTTTTTT. This gives the protein CASSWPGQKNTGELFF. The variable domain in full, with the rest retrieved from reference TRBV7-2 and TRBJ2-2, is GAGVSQSPSNKVTEKGKDVELRCDPISGHTALYWYRQSLGQGLEFLIYFQGNSAPDKSGLPSDRFSAERTGGSVSTLTIQRTQQEDSAVYLCASSWPGQKNTGELFFGEGSRLTVL.